The 20 T cell receptor beta chains below all came from one sample that was sequenced in a study of T cell responses to AZD1222 COVID-19 vaccine. TCRdb's copy holds only in-frame clones and misses some; the assay was immunoSEQ multiplex PCR. This sample has about 160,000 clones, with approximately 90% found just once. The sample here was peripheral blood, taken 28 days after the second AZD1222 dose. The receptors shown here come from an adult who received the AZD1222 COVID-19 vaccine.

V usage is TRBV2 and J usage is TRBJ2-1; 12 nucleotides line up with TRBD2. The V and J ends lost 5 bases and 9 bases, in that order; junction bases with no gene match: 14. This CDR3 contains 17 residues. Germline CDR1 SNHLY, CDR2 FYNNEI. This chain's CDR3 is CASSPSGGAILMGEQFF. The CDR3 DNA is TGTGCCAGCAGTCCTAGCGGGGGGGCAATTCTAATGGGTGAGCAGTTCTTC.

The chain uses TRBV4-2 and TRBJ1-4, with D tentatively TRBD1 (5 bases). V shed 7 bases and J shed 8 bases, with 17 bases lying between them. Germline values: CDR1 LGHNA, CDR2 YNFKEQ. The CDR3 loop spans 14 amino acids. CDR3 sequence (DNA): TGTGCCAGCACACAAACCGGGGGAGGGGAAAAACTGTTTTTT. Translation: CASTQTGGGEKLFF.

This rearrangement joins TRBV2 to TRBJ1-3; D unclear. Trimming took 3 bases from V and 3 from J, leaving 9 bases between them. This CDR3 is built from 14 residues. Germline loops: CDR1 SNHLY, CDR2 FYNNEI. The CDR3 DNA follows: TGTGCCAGCAGTGAGGAGGGCTTTGGAAACACCATATATTTT. Its translation is CASSEEGFGNTIYF.

The V gene is TRBV2, the J gene TRBJ1-1; D unresolved. Germline V gene data show CDR1 as SNHLY and CDR2 as FYNNEI. V was trimmed by 5 bases and J by 2 bases, leaving 3 bases between them. The CDR3 sequence is 11 residues long. The CDR3 spells CASSSNTEAFF. CDR3 nucleotides: TGTGCCAGCAGTTCCAACACTGAAGCTTTCTTT.

J is TRBJ2-3 and V is TRBV6-1, with D uncertain. Germline V gene lookup returns CDR1 MNHNS and CDR2 SASEGT. V was cut by 3 bases and J by 7 bases, with 20 bases left in between. CDR3 length: 16 amino acids. CDR3 protein: CASSDRLVYEDYTQYF. The CDR3 nucleotides are TGTGCCAGCAGTGATAGGTTGGTTTACGAGGATTATACGCAGTATTTT.

The gene calls are TRBV5-1 and TRBJ1-6, with D hard to call. Germline CDR1 and CDR2: SGHRS and YFSETQ. The CDR3 contains 14 residues. Trimming took 4 bases from V and 5 from J, leaving 10 bases between them. The CDR3 protein is CASSTRPNNSPLHF. In DNA form, the CDR3 reads TGCGCCAGCAGCACCAGACCGAATAATTCACCCCTCCACTTT. Supplemented by reference TRBV5-1 and TRBJ1-6, the full variable domain reads KAGVTQTPRYLIKTRGQQVTLSCSPISGHRSVSWYQQTPGQGLQFLFEYFSETQRNKGNFPGRFSGRQFSNSRSEMNVSTLELGDSALYLCASSTRPNNSPLHFGNGTRLTVT.

The chain recombines TRBV4-2 with TRBJ1-6; 7 bases align to TRBD1. V dropped 4 bases and J dropped 5; count of bases not matched to a gene: 11. CDR1 and CDR2 from the germline V gene are LGHNA and YNFKEQ. CDR3 length: 17 amino acids. CDR3: CASSPPQGKKNNSPLHF. For the CDR3, the DNA is TGTGCCAGCAGCCCTCCACAGGGGAAAAAAAATAATTCACCCCTCCACTTT.

This sequence joins TRBV7-9 and TRBJ1-2, with unresolved D. In germline, CDR1 is SEHNR, CDR2 FQNEAQ (reference sequence). This CDR3 contains 13 residues. Trimming removed 1 base at V and 6 bases at J, with 9 bases between. CDR3 protein: CASSLGSEDGYTF. The DNA of the CDR3 is TGTGCCAGCAGCTTAGGGTCCGAAGATGGCTACACCTTC.

This clone was recorded once. The CDR3 nucleotides are TGTGCCAGCAGCCAAGACGGGGGGCAGTACTTC. This codes for CASSQDGGQYF. This chain uses TRBV14 with TRBJ2-7; perhaps TRBD2 as D (6 bases). The ends were cut back, 0 bases at V and 9 bases at J, with 6 bases in the middle. The CDR3 covers 11 residues. The germline V gene encodes CDR1 SGHDN and CDR2 FVKESK.

The CDR3 reads CSAGTEQPQHF. The CDR3 region has the DNA TGCAGCGCCGGGACGGAGCAGCCCCAGCATTTT. This sequence joins TRBV29-1 and TRBJ1-5, with TRBD1 as a possible D gene (5 bases). The V gene lost 7 bases and the J gene lost 7 bases, with 11 bases spanning the gap. The CDR3 is made up of 11 amino acids. Per germline, CDR1 SQVTM and CDR2 ANQGSEA.

J is TRBJ1-2 and V is TRBV5-1; the D gene is possibly TRBD1 (5 bases). CDR1 SGHRS and CDR2 YFSETQ come from the germline V gene. Trimming cost V 0 bases and J 8 bases, with 11 bases left between them. There are 13 residues in the CDR3. The CDR3 region has the DNA TGCGCCAGCAGCTTGGAGGTTCCAGGGGGCTACACCTTC. Translating it yields CASSLEVPGGYTF.

The V call is TRBV6-2 or TRBV6-3, the J call TRBJ2-2, with 8 positions matching TRBD1. The ends lost 4 bases at V and 5 bases at J; junction bases unmatched: 6. In germline, CDR1 is MNHEY, CDR2 SVGEGT. The CDR3 is made up of 15 amino acids. This CDR3 reads CASSLGQGETGELFF. The CDR3 DNA follows: TGTGCCAGCAGTTTAGGACAGGGAGAGACCGGGGAGCTGTTTTTT.

V usage is TRBV7-2 and J usage is TRBJ2-5, with no clear D. The germline V gene has CDR1 SGHTA and CDR2 FQGNSA. The CDR3 consists of 13 residues. V dropped 0 bases and J dropped 7 bases, with 9 bases sitting between them. The CDR3 DNA reads TGTGCCAGCAGCTTAGCATGGGATGGGACCCAGTACTTC. Its protein product is CASSLAWDGTQYF.

Worth noting for this clone: This sample also contains other DNA sequences that code for the same CDR3. The chain employs TRBV6-2 or TRBV6-3 and TRBJ1-2; TRBD1 is a possible D gene (5 bases). The CDR3 consists of 14 residues. In germline, CDR1 is MNHEY, CDR2 SVGEGT. Trimming pared 0 bases from V and 8 bases from J, leaving 13 bases between. The CDR3 reads CASSYSGQSGGYTF. The CDR3 coding sequence is TGTGCCAGCAGTTACTCGGGGCAGTCGGGCGGCTACACCTTC.

This clone was picked up one time. The genes are TRBV5-1 and TRBJ2-3, with D perhaps being TRBD1 or TRBD2 (6 bases each). Trimming pared 9 bases from V and 3 bases from J, leaving 17 bases between. The germline V gene encodes CDR1 SGHRS and CDR2 YFSETQ. The CDR3 totals 14 residues. DNA for the CDR3: TGCGCCACCCACGGGGGCTCCGGGACAGATACGCAGTATTTT. Translation: CATHGGSGTDTQYF. Based on the CDR3 plus reference TRBV5-1 and TRBJ2-3, the full variable domain is KAGVTQTPRYLIKTRGQQVTLSCSPISGHRSVSWYQQTPGQGLQFLFEYFSETQRNKGNFPGRFSGRQFSNSRSEMNVSTLELGDSALYLCATHGGSGTDTQYFGPGTRLTVL.

V usage is TRBV5-5 and J usage is TRBJ2-7; no clear D. The CDR3 totals 13 residues. Germline CDR1 and CDR2: SGHKS and YYEKEE (reference sequence). Trimming took off 4 bases at V and 4 bases at J, with 12 bases between the two ends. The CDR3, as DNA: TGTGCCAGCAGCCTGAATTATGATTACGAGCAGTACTTC. Encoded protein: CASSLNYDYEQYF.

The rearrangement uses TRBV7-2 and TRBJ2-1; 10 bases line up with TRBD2. CDR3 size: 15 residues. V shed 3 bases, J shed 4 bases, and the junction held 3 bases outside the gene matches. Per the germline V gene, CDR1 is SGHTA and CDR2 is FQGNSA. CDR3: CASSFSGGPYNEQFF. In nucleotides, the CDR3 is TGTGCCAGCAGCTTTAGCGGGGGGCCGTACAATGAGCAGTTCTTC.

The J gene is TRBJ2-7, the V gene TRBV19, with 7 bases identical to TRBD1. The V gene's germline CDR1 is LNHDA and CDR2 SQIVND (reference sequence). V shed 6 bases, J shed 3 bases, and the junction held 17 bases outside the gene matches. This CDR3 region has 17 residues. The CDR3 coding sequence is TGTGCCAGTAGCGGAAGTAGAGGGGGCTCGCTAGGCTACGAGCAGTACTTC. Encoded protein: CASSGSRGGSLGYEQYF. The complete variable domain, with remaining parts taken from reference TRBV19 and TRBJ2-7, reads DGGITQSPKYLFRKEGQNVTLSCEQNLNHDAMYWYRQDPGQGLRLIYYSQIVNDFQKGDIAEGYSVSREKKESFPLTVTSAQKNPTAFYLCASSGSRGGSLGYEQYFGPGTRLTVT.

This clone was detected only once. The gene calls are TRBV3-1 (or the pseudogene TRBV3-2) and TRBJ1-6; D gene ambiguous. Trimming cost V 5 bases and J 3 bases, with 8 bases left between them. CDR1 LGHDT and CDR2 YNNKEL come from the germline V gene (reference sequence). CDR3 length equals 14 residues. The CDR3 DNA reads TGTGCCAGCAGCAACGGAAACTATAATTCACCCCTCCACTTT. It specifies CASSNGNYNSPLHF.

This sequence joins TRBV10-3 and TRBJ1-2; no clear D gene. Trimming removed 2 bases at V and 3 bases at J, with 10 bases between. Germline CDR1 reads ENHRY; CDR2 reads SYGVKD. The CDR3 sequence is 14 residues long. This CDR3 reads CAISEDSSDYGYTF. CDR3 sequence (DNA): TGTGCCATCAGTGAGGACTCCTCGGACTATGGCTACACCTTC.